The clone carrying this T cell receptor (beta chain) was seen once. The germline V and J ends were trimmed by 3 bases and 4 bases, with 7 bases remaining between them. The CDR3 loop spans 13 amino acids. The germline gives CDR1 MGHDK, CDR2 SYGVNS. The data were taken from a study of control samples from healthy donors and cancer patients. Measured with immunoSEQ multiplex PCR; TCRdb has only the in-frame clones, and not every one. The sample shows about 80,000 clones, about nine tenths of them seen only once. Sequenced sample: blood. This clonotype was obtained from a man aged 45-65 years in good health. The V call is TRBV25-1, the J call TRBJ1-5; no reliable D call. The CDR3 DNA reads TGTGCCAGCAGTGAGGGTGGGAATCAGCCCCAGCATTTT. It encodes CASSEGGNQPQHF.